This TCR beta chain was profiled in a study of vaccination effects on CD4 cells after COVID-19. The wider study: Each participant was administered two doses of either the BNT162b2 or the mRNA-1273 vaccine.

This clone came up a few times. Antigen: not known. Before sequencing, viral peptide pools were used by the ViraFEST assay to expand antigen-specific CD4+ T cells. It was after approximately 10 days of culture that CD4+ T cells were isolated. Vaccinees lacked prior SARS-CoV-2 infection and tested negative for nucleocapsid antibodies. For each well, a few million PBMC were cultured with around 10 IU/ml IL-2 and roughly 10 ug/ml peptides. IL-2 medium took the place of half the medium on both days 3 and 7. Trimming took 6 bases from V and 4 from J, leaving 17 bases between them. This CDR3 contains 15 residues. The V gene's germline CDR1 is MNHEY and CDR2 SVGAGI. Measured with immunoSEQ multiplex PCR; TCRdb has only the in-frame clones, and not every one. This sample has 35,000 to 40,000 clones, with about 66% found just once. Broader study findings: After vaccination of healthy people, only 1 of 255 vaccine-induced clones cross-reacted with common cold coronaviruses.

The receptor's source is a human donor who received a COVID-19 vaccine. Sequenced here: CD4+ T cells from PBMCs cultured with HCoV-OC43 spike peptides, sampled before COVID-19 vaccination. Indicated subset: HCoV-OC43 spike overlapping peptide pool stimulation. This chain connects TRBV6-5 to TRBJ2-3; D not resolved. This CDR3 reads CASRGTAIQADTQYF. DNA of the CDR3: TGTGCCAGCAGGGGAACAGCGATTCAGGCAGATACGCAGTATTTT.